This passage covers 6 T cell receptor beta chains from one sample sequenced in a study of OX40 agonist ivuxolimab in advanced cancers. The table came from immunoSEQ multiplex PCR; TCRdb's copy has only in-frame clones and leaves some out. The data show 45,000 to 65,000 clones, around 87% seen once. Source: CD4+ or CD8+ T cells sorted from blood, taken in a trial of the OX40 agonist ivuxolimab. The receptors here all came from an adult with an advanced solid tumor such as melanoma, head and neck, liver or kidney cancer.

This clone is judged medium-sized. The chain joins TRBV5-5 to TRBJ2-2, with a weak D call TRBD1 (5 bases). Trimming shortened V by 4 bases and J by 6 bases, and 16 bases separated the two germline ends. The CDR3 covers 15 residues. Germline lookup yields CDR1 SGHKS and CDR2 YYEKEE (reference sequence). The CDR3 here is CASSKGDLLAGELFF. The CDR3 nucleotides read TGTGCCAGCAGCAAAGGGGATCTTTTGGCCGGGGAGCTGTTTTTT.

The V gene is TRBV14, the J gene TRBJ1-4; weak D call: TRBD1 (6 bases). V was trimmed by 1 base and J by 15 bases, leaving 12 bases between them. Germline CDR1 SGHDN, CDR2 FVKESK. The CDR3 has 12 residues. CDR3 residues: CASSQVQGQMFF. DNA for the CDR3: TGTGCCAGCAGCCAAGTGCAGGGACAAATGTTTTTT. Full variable domain (missing parts from reference TRBV14 and TRBJ1-4): EAGVTQFPSHSVIEKGQTVTLRCDPISGHDNLYWYRRVMGKEIKFLLHFVKESKQDESGMPNNRFLAERTGGTYSTLKVQPAELEDSGVYFCASSQVQGQMFFGSGTQLSVL.

The CDR3 sequence: CASSQDLRGGGYTF. CDR3 nucleotide sequence: TGTGCCAGCAGCCAAGATCTAAGAGGGGGTGGCTACACCTTC. The genes are TRBV14 and TRBJ1-2, with TRBD1 as a possible D gene (6 bases). The CDR3 has 14 amino acids. V lost 0 bases, J lost 7 bases, and 12 bases lay in between. Per germline, CDR1 SGHDN and CDR2 FVKESK.

J is TRBJ1-1 and V is TRBV25-1; TRBD1 aligns across 7 bases. J lost 1 base, V lost 3 bases, and 8 bases had no gene match. The CDR3 contains 16 residues. The germline V gene has CDR1 MGHDK and CDR2 SYGVNS. The CDR3 DNA is TGTGCCAGCAGTGATCCCACGAGGGGGCCGAACACTGAAGCTTTCTTT. Translation gives CASSDPTRGPNTEAFF.

The chain links TRBV14 to TRBJ2-6; the D gene is possibly TRBD2 (6 bases). Deletions cut 4 bases from V and 0 bases from J, with 16 bases between. CDR3 length: 18 amino acids. The germline CDR1 and CDR2 sequences are SGHDN and FVKESK. CDR3 sequence: CASSLRGTPSSGANVLTF. The CDR3 DNA follows: TGTGCCAGCAGCCTCCGAGGGACTCCCAGCTCTGGGGCCAACGTCCTGACTTTC.

The V call is TRBV5-1, the J call TRBJ1-2; the D is unclear. CDR1 is SGHRS and CDR2 is YFSETQ in the germline V gene. CDR3 length equals 15 residues. V dropped 0 bases and J dropped 2 bases, with 11 bases sitting between them. The chain's CDR3 is CASSLAAAVNYGYTF. The CDR3 bases are TGCGCCAGCAGCTTGGCCGCAGCAGTAAACTATGGCTACACCTTC.